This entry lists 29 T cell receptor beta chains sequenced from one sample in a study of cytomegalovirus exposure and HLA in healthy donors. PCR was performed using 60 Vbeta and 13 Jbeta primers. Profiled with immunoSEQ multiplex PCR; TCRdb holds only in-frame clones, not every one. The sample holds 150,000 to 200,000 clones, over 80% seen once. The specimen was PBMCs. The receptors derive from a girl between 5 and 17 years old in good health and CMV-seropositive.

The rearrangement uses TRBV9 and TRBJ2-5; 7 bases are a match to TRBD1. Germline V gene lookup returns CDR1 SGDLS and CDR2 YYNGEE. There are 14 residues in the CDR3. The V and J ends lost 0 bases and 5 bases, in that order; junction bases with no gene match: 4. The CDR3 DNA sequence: TGTGCCAGCAGCGTAGAAGGGGGCTACGAGACCCAGTACTTC. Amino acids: CASSVEGGYETQYF. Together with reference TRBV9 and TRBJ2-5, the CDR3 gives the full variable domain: DSGVTQTPKHLITATGQRVTLRCSPRSGDLSVYWYQQSLDQGLQFLIQYYNGEERAKGNILERFSAQQFPDLHSELNLSSLELGDSALYFCASSVEGGYETQYFGPGTRLLVL.

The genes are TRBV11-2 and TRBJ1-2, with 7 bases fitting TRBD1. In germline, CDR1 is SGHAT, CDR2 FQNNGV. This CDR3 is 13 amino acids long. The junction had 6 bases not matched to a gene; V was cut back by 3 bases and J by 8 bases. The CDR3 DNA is TGTGCCAGCAGCTTGACAGGGAGAGGCGGCTACACCTTC. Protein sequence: CASSLTGRGGYTF. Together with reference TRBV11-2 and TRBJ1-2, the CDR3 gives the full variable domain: EAGVAQSPRYKIIEKRQSVAFWCNPISGHATLYWYQQILGQGPKLLIQFQNNGVVDDSQLPKDRFSAERLKGVDSTLKIQPAKLEDSAVYLCASSLTGRGGYTFGSGTRLTVV.

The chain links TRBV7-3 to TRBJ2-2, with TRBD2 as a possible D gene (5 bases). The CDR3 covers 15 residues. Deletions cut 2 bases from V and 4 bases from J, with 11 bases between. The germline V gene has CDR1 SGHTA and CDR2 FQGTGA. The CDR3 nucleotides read TGTGCCAGCAGCTTACGGGGTGCTGGCACCGGGGAGCTGTTTTTT. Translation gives CASSLRGAGTGELFF.

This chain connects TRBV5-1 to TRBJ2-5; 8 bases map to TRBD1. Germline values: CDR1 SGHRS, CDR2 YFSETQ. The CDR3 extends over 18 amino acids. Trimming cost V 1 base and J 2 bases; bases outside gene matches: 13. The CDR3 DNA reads TGCGCCAGCAGCTTGAAGGCAGGGGGCAGGACAAAACAAGAGACCCAGTACTTC. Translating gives CASSLKAGGRTKQETQYF.

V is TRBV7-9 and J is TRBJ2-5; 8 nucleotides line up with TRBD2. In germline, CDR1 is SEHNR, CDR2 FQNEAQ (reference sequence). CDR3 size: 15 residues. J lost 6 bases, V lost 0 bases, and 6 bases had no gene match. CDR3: CASSLASGGLKTQYF. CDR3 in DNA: TGTGCCAGCAGCTTAGCCAGCGGGGGTTTGAAGACCCAGTACTTC.

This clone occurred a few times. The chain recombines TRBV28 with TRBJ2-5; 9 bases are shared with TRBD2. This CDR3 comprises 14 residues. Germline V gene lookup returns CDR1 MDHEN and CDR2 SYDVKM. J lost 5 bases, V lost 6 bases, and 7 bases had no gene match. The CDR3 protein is CASRAGGEAETQYF. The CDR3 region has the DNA TGTGCCAGCAGAGCGGGGGGCGAGGCTGAGACCCAGTACTTC. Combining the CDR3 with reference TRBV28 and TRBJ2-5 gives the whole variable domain DVKVTQSSRYLVKRTGEKVFLECVQDMDHENMFWYRQDPGLGLRLIYFSYDVKMKEKGDIPEGYSVSREKKERFSLILESASTNQTSMYLCASRAGGEAETQYFGPGTRLLVL.

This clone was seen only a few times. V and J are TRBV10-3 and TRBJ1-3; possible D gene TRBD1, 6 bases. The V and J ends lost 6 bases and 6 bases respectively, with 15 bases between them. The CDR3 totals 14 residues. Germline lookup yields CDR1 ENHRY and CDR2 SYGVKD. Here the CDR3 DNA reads TGTGCCATCAGATCCGGGGGGCAGGTAAACACCATATATTTT. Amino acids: CAIRSGGQVNTIYF.

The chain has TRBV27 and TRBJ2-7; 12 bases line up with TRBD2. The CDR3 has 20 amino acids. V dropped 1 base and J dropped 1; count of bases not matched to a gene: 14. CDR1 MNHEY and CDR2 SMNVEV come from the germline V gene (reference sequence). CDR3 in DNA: TGTGCCAGCAGTTTATACAGTCCGACTAGCGGGAGTTGCGGGTCCTACGAGCAGTACTTC. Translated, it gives CASSLYSPTSGSCGSYEQYF.

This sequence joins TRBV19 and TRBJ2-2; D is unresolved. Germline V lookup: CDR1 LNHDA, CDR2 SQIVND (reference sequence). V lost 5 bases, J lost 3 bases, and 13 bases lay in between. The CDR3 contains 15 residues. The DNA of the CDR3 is TGTGCCAGTAGTCTCGGTCGAGTGGACACCGGGGAGCTGTTTTTT. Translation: CASSLGRVDTGELFF.

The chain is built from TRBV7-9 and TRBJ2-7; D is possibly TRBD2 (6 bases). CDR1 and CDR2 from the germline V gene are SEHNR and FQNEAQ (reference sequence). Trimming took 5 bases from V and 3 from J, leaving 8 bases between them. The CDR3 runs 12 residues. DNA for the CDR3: TGTGCCAGCAGCCCCGGGGGCTACGAGCAGTACTTC. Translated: CASSPGGYEQYF. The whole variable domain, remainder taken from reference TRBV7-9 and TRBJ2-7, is DTGVSQNPRHKITKRGQNVTFRCDPISEHNRLYWYRQTLGQGPEFLTYFQNEAQLEKSRLLSDRFSAERPKGSFSTLEIQRTEQGDSAMYLCASSPGGYEQYFGPGTRLTVT.

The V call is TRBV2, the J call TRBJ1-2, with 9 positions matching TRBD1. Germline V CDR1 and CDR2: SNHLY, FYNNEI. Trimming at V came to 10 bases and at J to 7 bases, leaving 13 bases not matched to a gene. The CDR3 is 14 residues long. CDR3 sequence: CATLGRTGASGYTF. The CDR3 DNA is TGTGCCACCTTAGGACGGACAGGGGCCAGTGGCTACACCTTC.

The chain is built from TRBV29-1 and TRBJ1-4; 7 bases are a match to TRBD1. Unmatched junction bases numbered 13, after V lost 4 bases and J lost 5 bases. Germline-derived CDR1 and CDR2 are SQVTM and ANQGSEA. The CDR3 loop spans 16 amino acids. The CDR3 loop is CSVAESYRGFNEKLFF. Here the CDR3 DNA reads TGCAGCGTTGCCGAAAGTTACAGGGGATTCAATGAAAAACTGTTTTTT.

CDR3 bases: TGTGCCAGCAGCGGGACTTCCCGCTCCTACAATGAGCAGTTCTTC. Its translation is CASSGTSRSYNEQFF. The V call is TRBV9, the J call TRBJ2-1; a weak D match, TRBD2 (5 bases). The germline V gene has CDR1 SGDLS and CDR2 YYNGEE. The CDR3 is 15 residues long. Trimming pared 3 bases from V and 0 bases from J, leaving 10 bases between.

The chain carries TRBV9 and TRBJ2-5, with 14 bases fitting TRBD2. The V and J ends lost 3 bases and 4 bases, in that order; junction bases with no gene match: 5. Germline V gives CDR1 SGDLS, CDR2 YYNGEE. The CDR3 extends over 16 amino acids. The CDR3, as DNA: TGTGCCAGCAGCGCCGGGACTAGCGGGAGTTCAGAGACCCAGTACTTC. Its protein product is CASSAGTSGSSETQYF.

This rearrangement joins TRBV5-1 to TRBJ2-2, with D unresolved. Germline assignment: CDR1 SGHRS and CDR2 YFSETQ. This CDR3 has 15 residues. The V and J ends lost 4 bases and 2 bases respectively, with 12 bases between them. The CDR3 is CASSIDFFNTGELFF. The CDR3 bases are TGCGCCAGCAGCATCGACTTTTTCAACACCGGGGAGCTGTTTTTT.

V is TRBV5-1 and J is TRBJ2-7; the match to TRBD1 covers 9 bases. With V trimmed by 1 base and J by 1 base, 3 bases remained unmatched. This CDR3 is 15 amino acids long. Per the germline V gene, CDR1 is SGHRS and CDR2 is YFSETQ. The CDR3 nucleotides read TGCGCCAGCAGCTTGAGGGACAGGGCATCCTACGAGCAGTACTTC. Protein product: CASSLRDRASYEQYF.

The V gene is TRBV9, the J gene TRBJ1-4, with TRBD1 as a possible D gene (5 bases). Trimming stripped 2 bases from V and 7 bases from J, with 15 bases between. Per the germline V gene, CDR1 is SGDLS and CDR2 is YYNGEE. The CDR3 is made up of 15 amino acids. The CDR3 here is CASSVRPGVGEKLFF. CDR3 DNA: TGTGCCAGCAGCGTGAGGCCGGGGGTAGGTGAAAAACTGTTTTTT.

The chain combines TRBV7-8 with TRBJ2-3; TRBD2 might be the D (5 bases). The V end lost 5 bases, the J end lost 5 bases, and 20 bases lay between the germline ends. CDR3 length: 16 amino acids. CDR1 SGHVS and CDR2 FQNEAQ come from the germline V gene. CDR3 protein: CASSPRGRDRRDTQYF. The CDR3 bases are TGTGCCAGCAGCCCACGAGGGCGCGATCGTAGAGATACGCAGTATTTT.

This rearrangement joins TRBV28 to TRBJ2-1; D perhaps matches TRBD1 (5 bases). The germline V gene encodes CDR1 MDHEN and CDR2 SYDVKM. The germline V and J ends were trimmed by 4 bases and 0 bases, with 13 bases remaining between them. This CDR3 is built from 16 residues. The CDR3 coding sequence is TGTGCCAGCAGTTCGACTCAGGGTGCCTCCTACAATGAGCAGTTCTTC. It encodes CASSSTQGASYNEQFF.

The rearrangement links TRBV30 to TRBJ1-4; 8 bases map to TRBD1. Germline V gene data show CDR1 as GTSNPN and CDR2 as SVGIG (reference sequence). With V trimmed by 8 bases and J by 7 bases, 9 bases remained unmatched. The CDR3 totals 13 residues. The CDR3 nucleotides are TGTGCCGCAGACAGGGGTCGGGGTGAAAAACTGTTTTTT. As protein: CAADRGRGEKLFF.

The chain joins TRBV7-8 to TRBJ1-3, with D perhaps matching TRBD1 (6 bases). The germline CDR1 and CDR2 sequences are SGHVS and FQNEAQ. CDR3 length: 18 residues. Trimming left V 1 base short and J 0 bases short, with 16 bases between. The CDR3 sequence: CASSLEYRDTTSGNTIYF. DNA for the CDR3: TGTGCCAGCAGCTTAGAATACCGGGACACAACCTCTGGAAACACCATATATTTT.

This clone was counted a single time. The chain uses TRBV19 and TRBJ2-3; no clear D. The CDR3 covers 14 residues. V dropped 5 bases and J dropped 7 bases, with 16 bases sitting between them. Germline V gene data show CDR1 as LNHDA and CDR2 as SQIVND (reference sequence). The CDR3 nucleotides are TGTGCCAGTAGTCCTTCAGTCGCCCGAAATACGCAGTATTTT. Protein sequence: CASSPSVARNTQYF.

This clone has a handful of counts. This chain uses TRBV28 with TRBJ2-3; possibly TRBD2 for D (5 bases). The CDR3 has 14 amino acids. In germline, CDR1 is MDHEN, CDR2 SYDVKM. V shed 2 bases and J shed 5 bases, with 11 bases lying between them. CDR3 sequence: CASSLRLAGDTQYF. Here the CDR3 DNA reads TGTGCCAGCAGTTTACGTCTAGCCGGAGATACGCAGTATTTT.

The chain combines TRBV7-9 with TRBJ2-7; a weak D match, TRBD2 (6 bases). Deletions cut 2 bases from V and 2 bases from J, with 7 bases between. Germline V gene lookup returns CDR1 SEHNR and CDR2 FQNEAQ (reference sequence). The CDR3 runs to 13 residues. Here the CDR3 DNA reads TGTGCCAGCAGCTTAAGGACTACCTACGAGCAGTACTTC. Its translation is CASSLRTTYEQYF.

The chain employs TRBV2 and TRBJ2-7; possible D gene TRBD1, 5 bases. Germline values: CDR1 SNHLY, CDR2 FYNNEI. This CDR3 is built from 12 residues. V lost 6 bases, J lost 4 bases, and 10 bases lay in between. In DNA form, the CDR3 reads TGTGCCAGCAGAAATCAGGGTTACGAGCAGTACTTC. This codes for CASRNQGYEQYF.

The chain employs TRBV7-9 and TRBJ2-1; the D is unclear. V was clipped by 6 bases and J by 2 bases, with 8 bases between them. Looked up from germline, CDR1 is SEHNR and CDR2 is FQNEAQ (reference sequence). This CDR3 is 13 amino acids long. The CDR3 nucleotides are TGTGCCAGCAGGGCTAGTGCCTACAATGAGCAGTTCTTC. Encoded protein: CASRASAYNEQFF.

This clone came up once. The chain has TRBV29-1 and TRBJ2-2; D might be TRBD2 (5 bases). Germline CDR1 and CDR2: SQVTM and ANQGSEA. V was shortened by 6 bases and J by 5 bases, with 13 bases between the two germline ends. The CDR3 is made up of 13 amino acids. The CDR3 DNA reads TGCAGCGTACTCAGTGGGAGAACCGGGGAGCTGTTTTTT. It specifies CSVLSGRTGELFF.

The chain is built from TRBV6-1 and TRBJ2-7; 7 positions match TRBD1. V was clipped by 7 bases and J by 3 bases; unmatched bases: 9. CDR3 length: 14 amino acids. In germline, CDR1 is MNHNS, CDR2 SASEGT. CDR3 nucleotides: TGTGCCAGCACCCGGACAGGCCCGGGCTACGAGCAGTACTTC. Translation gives CASTRTGPGYEQYF.

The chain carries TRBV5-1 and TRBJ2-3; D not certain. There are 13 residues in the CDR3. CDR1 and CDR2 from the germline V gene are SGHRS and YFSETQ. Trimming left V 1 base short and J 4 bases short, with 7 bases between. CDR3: CASSLLFSDTQYF. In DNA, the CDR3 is TGCGCCAGCAGCTTGCTATTCTCAGATACGCAGTATTTT.